The clone carrying this T cell receptor (beta chain) was seen a single time. Its target is not known. These data are taken from a study of post-analysis software for immune sequencing data. For the study at large: The cohort encompassed relapsing-remitting, secondary progressive and progressive-relapsing multiple sclerosis disease courses. The study's findings and limits: Relative to controls, patients had about five TRBV segments at higher frequency, with TRBV5-6, TRBV5-1 and TRBV20-1 among these.

The germline gives CDR1 MDHEN, CDR2 SYDVKM. Trimming took 5 bases from V and 3 from J; bases not matched to a gene: 10. The CDR3 is made up of 17 amino acids. TCR beta cDNA libraries had unique molecular identifiers. TCRdb re-analysed the PCR reads in MiXCR, keeping a single row per CDR3 protein. The sample holds about 380,000 distinct CDR3 sequences; less than 40% are singletons and the top ten take under 15%. The sequencing input was blood. The chain couples TRBV28 to TRBJ1-2; 12 nucleotides align to TRBD1. This sequence originates from a girl aged 10 to 17 with multiple sclerosis. This CDR3 is CASSPSGQGANDYGYTF. The CDR3 DNA sequence: TGTGCCAGCAGTCCATCGGGACAGGGGGCAAATGACTATGGCTACACCTTC.